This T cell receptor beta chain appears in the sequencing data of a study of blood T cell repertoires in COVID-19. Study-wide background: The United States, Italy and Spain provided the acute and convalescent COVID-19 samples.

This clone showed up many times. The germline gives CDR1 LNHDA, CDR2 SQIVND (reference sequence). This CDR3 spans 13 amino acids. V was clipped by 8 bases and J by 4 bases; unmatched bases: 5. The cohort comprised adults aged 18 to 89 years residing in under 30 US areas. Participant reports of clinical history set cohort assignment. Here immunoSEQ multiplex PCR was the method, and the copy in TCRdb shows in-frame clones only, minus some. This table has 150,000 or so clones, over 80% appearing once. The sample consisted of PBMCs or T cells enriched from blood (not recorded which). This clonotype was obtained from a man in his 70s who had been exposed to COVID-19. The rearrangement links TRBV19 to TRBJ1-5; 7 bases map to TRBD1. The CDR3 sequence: CASAGQRNQPQHF. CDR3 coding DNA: TGTGCCAGTGCGGGACAGCGGAATCAGCCCCAGCATTTT.